The text below deals with one T cell receptor beta chain. TCRdb re-called the 5' RACE reads with MiXCR, one entry per CDR3 protein. The sample yields fewer than 75,000 distinct CDR3 sequences, 15% to 20% seen once. The source of the sample is a study of T cells of healthy individuals. The junction had 14 bases not matched to a gene; V was cut back by 5 bases and J by 12 bases. The length of the CDR3 is 15 residues. Germline lookup yields CDR1 MNHEY and CDR2 SVGEGT. The sequence derives from a human donor in good health. The V and J genes are TRBV6-2 or TRBV6-3 and TRBJ2-1; 9 bases match TRBD2. For the CDR3, the DNA is TGTGCCAGCAGTACTGATCTCGCTAGCGGGAACGCGCAGTTCTTC. Amino acids: CASSTDLASGNAQFF.